The rows below give T cell receptor beta chains drawn from one sample of a study of human T cells and chemical hapten exposure. One entry per CDR3 protein results from TCRdb running MiXCR on the RACE reads. The repertoire includes around 160,000 distinct CDR3 sequences, about 14% of them detected once, and about 1.8% sits in the top ten. The material sequenced was whole blood, taken in connection with sensitization to the hapten diphenylcyclopropenone (DPC). All receptors derive from a woman younger than 45 with alopecia areata. Some clones in this sample may be carry-over from other donors' samples. Both conserved end residues are part of each CDR3. D genes are given only for firm matches. Size is omitted from some rows. Given values are once, few, many or a class for expanded clones.

V gene,J gene,D gene,clone size,CDR3 DNA,CDR3 protein
TRBV7-2,TRBJ1-4,.,few,TGTGCCAGCAGCTTAGCACTGTCCGGGGGAAGAAATGAAAAACTGTTTTTT,CASSLALSGGRNEKLFF
TRBV5-1,TRBJ2-1,.,.,TGCGCCAGCAGCCGGGAGAGCTACAATGAGCAGTTCTTC,CASSRESYNEQFF
TRBV20-1,TRBJ2-1,TRBD2,few,TGCAGTGCCATCGGACTAGCGGGAGCCTACAATGAGCAGTTCTTC,CSAIGLAGAYNEQFF
TRBV6-2/TRBV6-3,TRBJ2-5,.,once,TGTGCCAGCAGTTACGAGAGGGCGGACGAGACCCAGTACTTC,CASSYERADETQYF
TRBV5-6,TRBJ2-1,.,few,TGTGCCAGCAGCCAACAGGGAAACAATGAGCAGTTCTTC,CASSQQGNNEQFF
TRBV6-2/TRBV6-3,TRBJ1-5,TRBD1,.,TGTGCCAGCAGTTACTCCAAGGGGGCTCGCAACTGGAGCAATCAGCCCCAGCATTTT,CASSYSKGARNWSNQPQHF
TRBV5-1,TRBJ2-3,.,many,TGCGCCAGCAGCTCCGACGGGTCCGTTGCAGATACGCAGTATTTT,CASSSDGSVADTQYF
TRBV7-2,TRBJ2-2,.,.,TGTGCCAGCAGCTTGGGAATTACAGGGTCGAACACCGGGGAGCTGTTTTTT,CASSLGITGSNTGELFF
TRBV29-1,TRBJ1-1,TRBD1,.,TGCAGCGTCGAAGGGACAGGGGGGAAGGACACTGAAGCTTTCTTT,CSVEGTGGKDTEAFF
TRBV7-6,TRBJ2-2,TRBD2,few,TGTGCCAGCAGCCAGGGGCGGACTAGCGGTACTCGCACCGGGGAGCTGTTTTTT,CASSQGRTSGTRTGELFF
TRBV28,TRBJ1-6,TRBD1,few,TGTGCCAGCAGTCCAAGGACAGGAGGGTCCTATAATTCACCCCTCCACTTT,CASSPRTGGSYNSPLHF
TRBV15,TRBJ2-1,TRBD2,.,TGTGCCACCAGCAGAGCTCACCCCTCTAGCGTAGCGGGAGATGAGCAGTTCTTC,CATSRAHPSSVAGDEQFF
TRBV29-1,TRBJ1-1,.,few,TGCAGCGTTGCCGGGCTCATGAACACTGAAGCTTTCTTT,CSVAGLMNTEAFF
TRBV4-3,TRBJ2-3,TRBD2,.,TGCGCCAGCAGCCAAGATAGCCCCCTAAGCGGGGGGGATACGCAGTATTTT,CASSQDSPLSGGDTQYF
TRBV7-9,TRBJ2-1,TRBD2,few,TGTGCCAGCAGGACGGGACTAGCGGGGGGATACAATGAGCAGTTCTTC,CASRTGLAGGYNEQFF
TRBV29-1,TRBJ2-5,TRBD1,few,TGCAGCGTTGTCGGGTCGACAGGGAAAGAGACCCAGTACTTC,CSVVGSTGKETQYF
TRBV7-8,TRBJ2-7,TRBD1,few,TGTGCCAGCAGCTTAGTACGGACAGGGTACGAGCAGTACTTC,CASSLVRTGYEQYF
TRBV7-9,TRBJ1-6,TRBD1,.,TGTGCCAGCAGCTTAGTACAGGGGAAAGATTCACCCCTCCACTTT,CASSLVQGKDSPLHF
TRBV6-5,TRBJ1-4,.,.,TGTGCCAGCAGGGCGCAGGGAAAACTGTTTTTT,CASRAQGKLFF
TRBV5-1,TRBJ2-7,.,many,TGCGCCAGCAGCAGCGGGACAGGACCGTACGAGCAGTACTTC,CASSSGTGPYEQYF
TRBV6-5,TRBJ2-5,.,.,TGTGCCAGCAGTTACTCAGGCGGGACAGCGTACCAAGAGACCCAGTACTTC,CASSYSGGTAYQETQYF
TRBV5-4,TRBJ2-5,.,many,TGTGCCAGCAGCTTGGATGGAGGGCGAGTTGAGACCCAGTACTTC,CASSLDGGRVETQYF
TRBV28,TRBJ2-7,.,many,TGTGCCAGCAGTGTGACTACGGGCTACGAGCAGTACTTC,CASSVTTGYEQYF
TRBV28,TRBJ2-7,.,.,TGTGCCAGCAGCCCATCAGGACCCGGTACCTACGAGCAGTACTTC,CASSPSGPGTYEQYF
TRBV5-1,TRBJ1-1,.,many,TGCGCCAGCAGCTTGGCCGTTCAGGGTAGCGACACTGAAGCTTTCTTT,CASSLAVQGSDTEAFF
TRBV12-3/TRBV12-4,TRBJ2-3,.,.,TGTGCCAACACACCTATTTCGGATACGCAGTATTTT,CANTPISDTQYF